The source of this T cell receptor (beta chain) is a study of blood T cell repertoires in COVID-19. Study in general: Sites in the United States, Italy and Spain provided acute and convalescent COVID-19 samples. PBMCs, B-cell-depleted T cells, or T cells provided the cDNA or gDNA that made up the material.

CDR3 size: 15 residues. V was clipped by 3 bases and J by 8 bases; unmatched bases: 12. Germline V gives CDR1 LNHDA, CDR2 SQIVND (reference sequence). Per the authors' pipeline: For nucleated cells, counts were estimated from reference gene primer amplification. Only in-frame clones appear in the TCRdb table, and some are missing; sequencing was by immunoSEQ multiplex PCR. That table gives V, J and clone size, and the DNA gave D and trimming. Of under 300,000 clones listed, about four fifths are singletons. The sample consisted of peripheral blood. V is TRBV19 and J is TRBJ1-2; 7 nucleotides match TRBD1. The receptor was isolated from a woman aged 45-65 years who had recovered from COVID-19. The CDR3 region is CASSMGQLTLTGYTF. For the CDR3, the DNA is TGTGCCAGTAGTATGGGACAGTTAACATTGACCGGCTACACCTTC. Drawing the rest from reference TRBV19 and TRBJ1-2, the complete variable domain is DGGITQSPKYLFRKEGQNVTLSCEQNLNHDAMYWYRQDPGQGLRLIYYSQIVNDFQKGDIAEGYSVSREKKESFPLTVTSAQKNPTAFYLCASSMGQLTLTGYTFGSGTRLTVV.